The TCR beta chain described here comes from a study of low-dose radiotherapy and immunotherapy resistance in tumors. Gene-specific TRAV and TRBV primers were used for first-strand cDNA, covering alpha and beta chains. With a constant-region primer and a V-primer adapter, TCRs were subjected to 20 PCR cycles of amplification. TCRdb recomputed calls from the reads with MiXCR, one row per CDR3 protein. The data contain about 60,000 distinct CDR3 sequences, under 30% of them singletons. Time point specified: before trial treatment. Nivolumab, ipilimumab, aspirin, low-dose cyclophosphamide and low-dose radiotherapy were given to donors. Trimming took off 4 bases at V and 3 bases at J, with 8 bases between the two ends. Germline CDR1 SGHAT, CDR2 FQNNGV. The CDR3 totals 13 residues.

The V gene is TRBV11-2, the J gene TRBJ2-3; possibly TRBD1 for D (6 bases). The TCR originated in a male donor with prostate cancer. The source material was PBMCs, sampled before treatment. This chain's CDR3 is CASSYDRTDTQYF. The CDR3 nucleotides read TGTGCCAGCAGCTATGACAGGACAGATACGCAGTATTTT.